Below, 30 T cell receptor beta chains from the same sample are listed, as sequenced in a study of CD8 T cells in ankylosing spondylitis. Notes on the study in general: About 8 highly homologous variants made up a TCR beta motif, and this motif appeared characteristic of ankylosing spondylitis blood.

Antigens for these TCRs are unknown. One entry per CDR3 protein, called by TCRdb with MiXCR from the 5' RACE reads. This table has hundreds of thousands of distinct CDR3 sequences, about a sixth appearing once. The specimen sequenced was blood, either unsorted or a sorted T cell fraction (not recorded which). These receptors were collected from a male donor with ankylosing spondylitis.

CDR3 in DNA: TGTGCCAGCAGCGCACCCCCGACAGTACAGAACACCGGGGAGCTGTTTTTT. Residues: CASSAPPTVQNTGELFF. The chain couples TRBV7-9 to TRBJ2-2, with a possible D match to TRBD1 (5 bases). There are 17 residues in the CDR3. Trimming cost V 5 bases and J 1 base, with 17 bases left between them. The germline V gene has CDR1 SEHNR and CDR2 FQNEAQ (reference sequence).

The chain links TRBV11-3 to TRBJ2-5; TRBD2 aligns across 8 bases. CDR1 is SGHNT, CDR2 YENEEA, per germline. The CDR3 has 13 amino acids. Losses at the gene ends were 5 bases for V and 4 bases for J; bases not matched to a gene: 3. The CDR3 bases are TGTGCCAGCAGCCCCGGGACTAGAGAGACCCAGTACTTC. It translates to CASSPGTRETQYF.

This clonotype has more than one count but fewer than ten. The chain has TRBV6-1 and TRBJ1-1, with no clear D. The CDR3 extends over 13 amino acids. The V gene's germline CDR1 is MNHNS and CDR2 SASEGT. Trimming cost V 7 bases and J 5 bases, with 14 bases left between them. CDR3 DNA: TGTGCCAGCAATCCATGGGGTAGTACTGAAGCTTTCTTT. Translated: CASNPWGSTEAFF.

This clonotype was counted between two and nine times. The V and J genes are TRBV5-1 and TRBJ2-3; TRBD2 agrees at 9 bases. CDR1 SGHRS and CDR2 YFSETQ come from the germline V gene. The CDR3 runs 17 residues. The V and J ends lost 0 bases and 2 bases, in that order; junction bases with no gene match: 7. Written as DNA, the CDR3 is TGCGCCAGCAGCTTGGAGGGACTAGCTGGGTACACAGATACGCAGTATTTT. Translated: CASSLEGLAGYTDTQYF.

The rearrangement joins TRBV19 to TRBJ2-5; D is unclear. The CDR3 totals 13 residues. CDR1 and CDR2 from the germline V gene are LNHDA and SQIVND (reference sequence). V lost 3 bases and J lost 1, with 6 bases in between. CDR3 residues: CASSMQSQETQYF. The CDR3 DNA follows: TGTGCCAGTAGTATGCAGTCCCAAGAGACCCAGTACTTC.

In its sample, this clonotype was seen a few times. This chain connects TRBV20-1 to TRBJ2-3; D is uncertain. CDR3 length: 14 amino acids. Germline V gives CDR1 DFQATT, CDR2 SNEGSKA (reference sequence). Trimming pared 1 base from V and 0 bases from J, leaving 8 bases between. The CDR3: CSARGITSTDTQYF. Here the CDR3 DNA reads TGCAGTGCTAGAGGGATAACTAGCACAGATACGCAGTATTTT.

This clonotype has just a few counts. The V and J genes are TRBV12-3 or TRBV12-4 and TRBJ2-7; perhaps D is TRBD1 or TRBD2 (5 bases each). The CDR3 contains 14 residues. V was trimmed by 6 bases and J by 2 bases, leaving 14 bases between them. The CDR3 sequence is CASSTVGVPYEQYF. CDR3 bases: TGTGCCAGCAGCACGGTGGGGGTACCCTACGAGCAGTACTTC.

This clonotype showed up just a few times. The V call is TRBV12-3 or TRBV12-4, the J call TRBJ2-2, with 7 bases aligning to TRBD2. The CDR3 covers 17 residues. Trimming at V came to 5 bases and at J to 2 bases, leaving 11 bases not matched to a gene. The DNA for the CDR3 is TGTGCCAGCAGTCGGCTCCTAGCGGAGCTAAACACCGGGGAGCTGTTTTTT. It is translated as CASSRLLAELNTGELFF.

This clonotype has only a few counts. V and J are TRBV29-1 and TRBJ2-1; tentatively, D is TRBD1 (6 bases). Trimming took off 4 bases at V and 7 bases at J, with 8 bases between the two ends. From germline, CDR1 is SQVTM and CDR2 ANQGSEA. The length of the CDR3 is 11 residues. In DNA, the CDR3 is TGCAGCGTTGTAAGGGGGAATGAGCAGTTCTTC. As protein: CSVVRGNEQFF.

This clonotype has at least ten counts. The chain joins TRBV12-3 or TRBV12-4 to TRBJ2-4; 10 nucleotides line up with TRBD2. Unmatched junction bases numbered 3, after V lost 6 bases and J lost 1 base. The CDR3 length is 15 residues. The CDR3 spells CASSPSGGAKNIQYF. CDR3 nucleotides: TGTGCCAGCAGCCCTAGCGGGGGTGCCAAAAACATTCAGTACTTC.

This clonotype has only a few counts. The V gene is TRBV20-1, the J gene TRBJ2-5, with 7 positions matching TRBD2. The V gene end was trimmed by 0 bases and the J gene end by 6 bases; junction bases not matched to a gene: 19. There are 18 residues in the CDR3. The V gene's germline CDR1 is DFQATT and CDR2 SNEGSKA (reference sequence). The CDR3: CSAREGWRERDLLKTQYF. CDR3 nucleotides: TGCAGTGCTAGAGAGGGGTGGCGGGAGCGCGATCTACTCAAGACCCAGTACTTC.

The chain uses TRBV6-2 or TRBV6-3 and TRBJ2-7, with D uncertain. There are 13 residues in the CDR3. Deletions cut 10 bases from V and 7 bases from J, with 20 bases between. Germline V gene sequence: CDR1 MNHEY, CDR2 SVGEGT. In DNA, the CDR3 is TGTGCCACGAACCCCCCCGGCGTAACAGAGCAGTACTTC. Translation gives CATNPPGVTEQYF.

This clonotype was seen only a few times. This chain links TRBV27 with TRBJ1-1, with 7 positions matching TRBD1. CDR1 is MNHEY, CDR2 SMNVEV, per germline (reference sequence). Losses at the gene ends were 6 bases for V and 1 base for J; bases not matched to a gene: 11. This CDR3 contains 16 residues. In DNA form, the CDR3 reads TGTGCCAGCAGCGAGTCTCTGGACAGGTCGAACACTGAAGCTTTCTTT. It encodes CASSESLDRSNTEAFF.

The sample holds a few counts of this clonotype. The chain combines TRBV5-1 with TRBJ1-1; tentative D call: TRBD1 (5 bases). CDR3 length: 16 residues. Trimming took 0 bases from V and 1 from J, leaving 13 bases between them. Germline CDR1 SGHRS, CDR2 YFSETQ. The CDR3 is CASSLGVRVRNTEAFF. CDR3 in DNA: TGCGCCAGCAGCTTGGGAGTCAGGGTGAGGAACACTGAAGCTTTCTTT.

The rearrangement links TRBV12-3 or TRBV12-4 to TRBJ2-7; 8 bases are shared with TRBD1. Trimming cost V 6 bases and J 5 bases; bases outside gene matches: 3. The CDR3 spans 12 residues. The CDR3 protein is CASRETGDEQYF. The CDR3 DNA is TGTGCCAGCAGGGAGACAGGGGACGAGCAGTACTTC.

The chain combines TRBV24-1 with TRBJ2-7; D might be TRBD2 (7 bases). The length of the CDR3 is 16 residues. The V gene's germline CDR1 is KGHDR and CDR2 SFDVKD. V lost 8 bases and J 7 bases, leaving 26 bases between the germline ends. The CDR3 nucleotides read TGTGCCACCACCCGGGGGGCGGGGGAATCCTACAATGAGCAGTACTTC. It is translated as CATTRGAGESYNEQYF.

This rearrangement joins TRBV2 to TRBJ2-6; D gene unclear. The germline V and J ends were trimmed by 3 bases and 0 bases, with 12 bases remaining between them. This CDR3 contains 17 residues. Per germline, CDR1 SNHLY and CDR2 FYNNEI. The CDR3 loop is CASSDRPGLSGANVLTF. CDR3 DNA sequence: TGTGCCAGCAGTGATCGGCCAGGCCTCTCTGGGGCCAACGTCCTGACTTTC.

The chain joins TRBV4-1 to TRBJ2-1; 9 nucleotides agree with TRBD1. Germline CDR1 and CDR2: MGHRA and YSYEKL. This CDR3 has 15 residues. Germline trimming cut 4 bases from V and 3 bases from J; bases unmatched to any gene: 4. The CDR3 reads CASSRTTGGYNEQFF. The CDR3 bases are TGCGCCAGCAGCCGAACGACAGGGGGCTACAATGAGCAGTTCTTC.

CDR3 protein: CASSSVSASGPVAKNIQYF. The DNA of the CDR3 is TGTGCCAGCAGTTCCGTTTCGGCTAGCGGCCCAGTAGCCAAAAACATTCAGTACTTC. The chain carries TRBV12-3 or TRBV12-4 and TRBJ2-4, with 7 bases that match TRBD2. With 4 bases clipped from V and 0 bases from J, the junction kept 15 bases outside the gene matches. This CDR3 is built from 19 residues.

The chain joins TRBV5-4 to TRBJ2-3; D uncertain. The CDR3 loop spans 12 amino acids. The V gene lost 2 bases and the J gene lost 5 bases, with 6 bases spanning the gap. The germline CDR1 and CDR2 sequences are SGHNT and YYREEE (reference sequence). CDR3 bases: TGTGCCAGCAGCTTCGGCCAAGATACGCAGTATTTT. Translated: CASSFGQDTQYF.

V usage is TRBV6-5 and J usage is TRBJ2-1; a weak D match, TRBD2 (5 bases). Trimming took off 2 bases at V and 6 bases at J, with 11 bases between the two ends. Germline CDR1 MNHEY, CDR2 SVGAGI. The CDR3 contains 14 residues. CDR3 residues: CASSYEGPSNEQFF. The CDR3 nucleotides are TGTGCCAGCAGTTACGAGGGCCCCTCCAATGAGCAGTTCTTC.

The rearrangement joins TRBV6-5 to TRBJ2-1, with 9 positions matching TRBD1. V was clipped by 0 bases and J by 5 bases; unmatched bases: 5. Germline loops: CDR1 MNHEY, CDR2 SVGAGI. The CDR3 consists of 16 residues. The CDR3 DNA is TGTGCCAGCAGTTACTCGGGGACAGGGAATCACAATGAGCAGTTCTTC. As protein: CASSYSGTGNHNEQFF.

This clonotype was counted many times. The chain links TRBV5-1 to TRBJ2-7, with TRBD2 matching 8 bases. After removal of 0 bases from V and 1 base from J, the junction contained 3 bases not matched to a gene. This CDR3 is 15 amino acids long. CDR1 SGHRS and CDR2 YFSETQ come from the germline V gene. CDR3 nucleotides: TGCGCCAGCAGCTTGGCGGCGGGGGGATCCTACGAGCAGTACTTC. Its protein is CASSLAAGGSYEQYF.

The rearrangement links TRBV4-3 to TRBJ1-2; D is perhaps TRBD1 (6 bases). V gave up 3 bases and J gave up 4 bases, with 24 bases separating them. The CDR3 length is 18 residues. Looked up from germline, CDR1 is LGHNA and CDR2 is YSLEER. In DNA form, the CDR3 reads TGCGCCAGCAGCCAGGAAGGAGGGGGGACCTCCGACCCCTATGGCTACACCTTC. Translating it yields CASSQEGGGTSDPYGYTF.

This clonotype has just a few counts. The gene calls are TRBV20-1 and TRBJ1-5, with D possibly matching TRBD1 (5 bases). This CDR3 contains 16 residues. V lost 1 base, J lost 2 bases, and 15 bases lay in between. Germline CDR1 is DFQATT and CDR2 is SNEGSKA (reference sequence). This CDR3 reads CSARVKGEQGNQPQHF. For the CDR3, the DNA is TGCAGTGCTAGAGTCAAAGGAGAACAGGGCAATCAGCCCCAGCATTTT.

This rearrangement joins TRBV30 to TRBJ1-2; TRBD1 might be the D (5 bases). V dropped 3 bases and J dropped 8 bases, with 13 bases sitting between them. Germline CDR1 GTSNPN, CDR2 SVGIG (reference sequence). The CDR3 is 12 residues long. Here the CDR3 DNA reads TGTGCCTGGAGCCTCGGTGGGGGGGGCTACACCTTC. Translated, it gives CAWSLGGGGYTF.

This clonotype was seen only a few times. The J gene is TRBJ2-1, the V gene TRBV3-1; D is perhaps TRBD1 (6 bases). The CDR3 sequence is 16 residues long. Deletions cut 3 bases from V and 1 base from J, with 13 bases between. Germline loops: CDR1 LGHDT, CDR2 YNNKEL (reference sequence). In DNA, the CDR3 is TGTGCCAGCAGCCAGACCGCAGGGGTTTCCTACAATGAGCAGTTCTTC. It is translated as CASSQTAGVSYNEQFF.

This clonotype was seen at least ten times. The chain links TRBV20-1 to TRBJ1-1, with D possibly matching TRBD1 (6 bases). Deletions cut 0 bases from V and 3 bases from J, with 17 bases between. The CDR3 totals 16 residues. Germline V gene sequence: CDR1 DFQATT, CDR2 SNEGSKA (reference sequence). The DNA for the CDR3 is TGCAGTGCTAGAGATCCGTCAGGGGAGACCTACACTGAAGCTTTCTTT. It yields the protein CSARDPSGETYTEAFF.

This clonotype was observed at least ten times. J is TRBJ1-1 and V is TRBV7-9, with 9 nucleotides matching TRBD1. Trimming took 5 bases from V and 6 from J; bases not matched to a gene: 4. CDR1 and CDR2 (germline): SEHNR, FQNEAQ (reference sequence). The CDR3 sequence is 13 residues long. The CDR3 sequence: CASSATGGPEAFF. DNA of the CDR3: TGTGCCAGCAGCGCGACAGGGGGACCTGAAGCTTTCTTT.

This chain links TRBV11-2 with TRBJ1-2; 7 nucleotides align to TRBD1. V was clipped by 1 base and J by 2 bases; unmatched bases: 7. CDR3 length equals 16 residues. Germline assignment: CDR1 SGHAT and CDR2 FQNNGV. CDR3 bases: TGTGCCAGCAGCTTAGTTGGGGACAGAACAAACTATGGCTACACCTTC. Protein: CASSLVGDRTNYGYTF.